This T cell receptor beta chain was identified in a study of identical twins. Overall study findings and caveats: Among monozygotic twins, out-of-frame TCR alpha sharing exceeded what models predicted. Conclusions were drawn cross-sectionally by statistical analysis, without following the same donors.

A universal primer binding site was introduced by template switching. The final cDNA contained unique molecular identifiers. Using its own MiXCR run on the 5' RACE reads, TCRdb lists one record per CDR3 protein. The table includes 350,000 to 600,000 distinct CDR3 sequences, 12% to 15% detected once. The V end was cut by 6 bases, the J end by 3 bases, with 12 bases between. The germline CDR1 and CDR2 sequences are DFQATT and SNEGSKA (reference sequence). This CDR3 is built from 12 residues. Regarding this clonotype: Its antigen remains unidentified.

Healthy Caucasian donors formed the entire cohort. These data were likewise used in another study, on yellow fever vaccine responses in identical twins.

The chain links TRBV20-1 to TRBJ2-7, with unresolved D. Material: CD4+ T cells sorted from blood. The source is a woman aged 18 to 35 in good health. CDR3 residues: CSAEGIHYEQYF. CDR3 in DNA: TGCAGTGCAGAAGGGATCCACTACGAGCAGTACTTC.